Reported below is one T cell receptor beta chain. This sample is drawn from a study of control samples from healthy donors and cancer patients. TCRdb keeps only in-frame clones here, not all; method: immunoSEQ multiplex PCR. Counted here are about 180,000 clones, approximately 92% occurring once; the ten biggest clones make up around 1.4%. Sequenced: blood. The sequence derives from a man aged 25 to 40 in good health.

CDR3 bases: TGTGCCAGCAGCACCAGTGCGGGGGAGAATCAGCCCCAGCATTTT. Encoded protein: CASSTSAGENQPQHF. The J gene is TRBJ1-5, the V gene TRBV9; possibly TRBD1 for D (5 bases). Germline-derived CDR1 and CDR2 are SGDLS and YYNGEE. The CDR3 covers 15 residues. V was shortened by 4 bases and J by 4 bases, with 15 bases between the two germline ends.